Below are 22 T cell receptor beta chains sequenced from a single sample in a study of tissue T cells after allogeneic stem cell transplantation. Clones were read by immunoSEQ multiplex PCR, and TCRdb kept only the in-frame ones, dropping some. This sample has some 28,000 clones, with about 85% found just once. The starting material was blood, obtained before transplantation. The source of these receptors is a woman aged 18 to 55 who later had graft-versus-host disease after an allogeneic stem cell transplant.

V is TRBV9 and J is TRBJ1-1, with no clear D. Deletions cut 3 bases from V and 1 base from J, with 13 bases between. The germline CDR1 and CDR2 sequences are SGDLS and YYNGEE. The CDR3 spans 15 residues. CDR3 sequence (DNA): TGTGCCAGCAGCGCGGGCCCTACTTCGAACACTGAAGCTTTCTTT. This gives the protein CASSAGPTSNTEAFF.

The V call is TRBV6-5, the J call TRBJ1-1; D ambiguous. CDR1 MNHEY and CDR2 SVGAGI come from the germline V gene. The CDR3 contains 12 residues. Trimming cost V 5 bases and J 1 base, with 5 bases left between them. The CDR3 here is CASSPANTEAFF. In nucleotides, the CDR3 is TGTGCCAGCAGTCCAGCGAACACTGAAGCTTTCTTT.

The CDR3 protein is CASSLGSPGSGNTIYF. The CDR3, as DNA: TGTGCCAGCAGCTTAGGGTCCCCCGGCTCTGGAAACACCATATATTTT. This sequence joins TRBV7-7 and TRBJ1-3; D is undetermined. Looked up from germline, CDR1 is SSHAT and CDR2 is FNYEAQ (reference sequence). CDR3 size: 16 residues. Trimming removed 1 base from V and 0 bases from J, with 10 bases in between.

This rearrangement joins TRBV28 to TRBJ2-1; a possible D gene is TRBD2 (5 bases). The germline CDR1 and CDR2 sequences are MDHEN and SYDVKM. This CDR3 is built from 14 residues. Between the trimmed V and J ends, which lost 3 bases and 9 bases, there was a span of 15 bases. The CDR3 sequence is CASSLLGVSIEQFF. CDR3 DNA: TGTGCCAGCAGTTTGTTGGGAGTTAGTATTGAGCAGTTCTTC.

Only one count was recorded for this clone. The chain combines TRBV5-4 with TRBJ2-7, with a tentative D call TRBD2 (5 bases). V was shortened by 6 bases and J by 4 bases, with 23 bases between the two germline ends. The CDR3 spans 16 residues. The germline CDR1 and CDR2 sequences are SGHNT and YYREEE (reference sequence). The CDR3 nucleotides read TGTGCCAGCACCGGCAGGCCCCGAGGGCCCTATTACGAGCAGTACTTC. Its protein product is CASTGRPRGPYYEQYF.

Regarding this clone: The sample holds other DNA sequences that translate to the same CDR3. CDR3 sequence: CASSLGTGLNTEAFF. CDR3 DNA sequence: TGTGCCAGCAGCCTGGGCACGGGGCTGAACACTGAAGCTTTCTTT. This chain uses TRBV5-4 with TRBJ1-1; TRBD1 is a possible D gene (5 bases). Germline V gene lookup returns CDR1 SGHNT and CDR2 YYREEE (reference sequence). The ends were cut back, 4 bases at V and 0 bases at J, with 13 bases in the middle. CDR3 length: 15 residues.

The rearrangement joins TRBV5-1 to TRBJ1-1; tentative D call: TRBD1 (5 bases). CDR1 and CDR2 (germline): SGHRS, YFSETQ. V lost 4 bases and J 3 bases, leaving 13 bases between the germline ends. This CDR3 is built from 14 residues. CDR3 coding DNA: TGCGCCAGCAGCCCCCGGGACCGCTACACTGAAGCTTTCTTT. Its translation is CASSPRDRYTEAFF.

The chain joins TRBV9 to TRBJ2-5; D call uncertain. The V end was cut by 0 bases, the J end by 2 bases, with 8 bases between. Germline V gives CDR1 SGDLS, CDR2 YYNGEE. The CDR3 is 14 amino acids. In nucleotides, the CDR3 is TGTGCCAGCAGCGTAGGGCACACGCAAGAGACCCAGTACTTC. It yields the protein CASSVGHTQETQYF.

This clone occurred a few times. The gene calls are TRBV27 and TRBJ1-1; D is undetermined. Looked up from germline, CDR1 is MNHEY and CDR2 is SMNVEV (reference sequence). The CDR3 consists of 15 residues. V was cut by 0 bases and J by 0 bases, with 8 bases left in between. CDR3 nucleotide sequence: TGTGCCAGCAGTTTATCATATGGGTTGAACACTGAAGCTTTCTTT. The encoded protein is CASSLSYGLNTEAFF.

The chain has TRBV5-6 and TRBJ2-7, with D perhaps TRBD1 or TRBD2 (5 bases each). Trimming removed 5 bases at V and 3 bases at J, with 12 bases between. The CDR3 totals 13 residues. Germline CDR1 SGHDT, CDR2 YYEEEE. The CDR3 protein is CASRRGKGYEQYF. Here the CDR3 DNA reads TGTGCCAGCAGGAGGGGAAAGGGCTACGAGCAGTACTTC.

This chain connects TRBV2 to TRBJ1-2, with TRBD1 matching over 7 bases. The CDR3 runs 14 residues. V was clipped by 4 bases and J by 6 bases; unmatched bases: 8. The germline V gene encodes CDR1 SNHLY and CDR2 FYNNEI. CDR3 amino acids: CASSVATGDDGYTF. Here the CDR3 DNA reads TGTGCCAGCAGTGTAGCCACAGGGGACGATGGCTACACCTTC.

The chain carries TRBV19 and TRBJ1-5, with 7 bases aligning to TRBD1. The CDR3 length is 19 residues. Trimming at V came to 4 bases and at J to 2 bases, leaving 17 bases not matched to a gene. In germline, CDR1 is LNHDA, CDR2 SQIVND (reference sequence). CDR3 sequence (DNA): TGTGCCAGTAGTAGTCTGGGACGGAGGGGGCGGAATGGCAATCAGCCCCAGCATTTT. The encoded protein is CASSSLGRRGRNGNQPQHF.

This clone was seen a single time. The J gene is TRBJ2-1, the V gene TRBV6-6; 9 positions match TRBD1. The V and J ends lost 6 bases and 9 bases, in that order; junction bases with no gene match: 9. CDR3 length equals 14 residues. CDR1 MNHNY and CDR2 SVGAGI come from the germline V gene (reference sequence). CDR3 in amino acids: CASSPRTGEIEQFF. In DNA form, the CDR3 reads TGTGCCAGCAGCCCCCGGACAGGGGAGATTGAGCAGTTCTTC.

The chain combines TRBV9 with TRBJ1-3; a weak D match, TRBD1 (5 bases). The CDR3 has 15 amino acids. The germline gives CDR1 SGDLS, CDR2 YYNGEE. Trimming took off 2 bases at V and 3 bases at J, with 12 bases between the two ends. CDR3 in amino acids: CASSVEGTLGNTIYF. The DNA for the CDR3 is TGTGCCAGCAGCGTCGAAGGGACCCTTGGAAACACCATATATTTT. The variable domain in full, with the rest retrieved from reference TRBV9 and TRBJ1-3, is DSGVTQTPKHLITATGQRVTLRCSPRSGDLSVYWYQQSLDQGLQFLIQYYNGEERAKGNILERFSAQQFPDLHSELNLSSLELGDSALYFCASSVEGTLGNTIYFGEGSWLTVV.

The chain joins TRBV5-4 to TRBJ1-4; 8 bases align to TRBD1. Germline trimming cut 0 bases from V and 8 bases from J; bases unmatched to any gene: 6. The CDR3 is made up of 15 amino acids. Germline values: CDR1 SGHNT, CDR2 YYREEE (reference sequence). CDR3 DNA sequence: TGTGCCAGCAGCTTGGCCGGACAGGGTGGCGAAAAACTGTTTTTT. Residues: CASSLAGQGGEKLFF.

The V and J genes are TRBV2 and TRBJ2-3; D gene ambiguous. Germline loops: CDR1 SNHLY, CDR2 FYNNEI. V lost 5 bases and J 5 bases, leaving 8 bases between the germline ends. This CDR3 region has 12 residues. The CDR3 loop reads CASSKDRDTQYF. CDR3 sequence (DNA): TGTGCCAGCAGTAAAGATCGAGATACGCAGTATTTT. The variable domain in full, with the rest retrieved from reference TRBV2 and TRBJ2-3, is EPEVTQTPSHQVTQMGQEVILRCVPISNHLYFYWYRQILGQKVEFLVSFYNNEISEKSEIFDDQFSVERPDGSNFTLKIRSTKLEDSAMYFCASSKDRDTQYFGPGTRLTVL.

The J gene is TRBJ1-3, the V gene TRBV19; unclear D gene. The V and J ends lost 8 bases and 7 bases respectively, with 9 bases between them. This CDR3 is 11 amino acids long. The germline gives CDR1 LNHDA, CDR2 SQIVND (reference sequence). The CDR3 is CASSLGNTIYF. The CDR3 DNA reads as TGTGCCAGTTCTTTGGGGAACACCATATATTTT.

This clone was recorded once. The chain is built from TRBV7-2 and TRBJ1-6, with unresolved D. CDR3 length: 13 residues. CDR1 SGHTA and CDR2 FQGNSA come from the germline V gene. Trimming removed 2 bases at V and 5 bases at J, with 4 bases between. The CDR3 reads CASSLTDNSPLHF. For the CDR3, the DNA is TGTGCCAGCAGCTTAACAGATAATTCACCCCTCCACTTT. Looking up the rest from reference TRBV7-2 and TRBJ1-6 gives the full variable domain: GAGVSQSPSNKVTEKGKDVELRCDPISGHTALYWYRQSLGQGLEFLIYFQGNSAPDKSGLPSDRFSAERTGGSVSTLTIQRTQQEDSAVYLCASSLTDNSPLHFGNGTRLTVT.

V gene TRBV5-8 combines with J gene TRBJ2-1; D uncertain. The germline CDR1 and CDR2 sequences are SGHTS and YDEGEE. The V gene lost 0 bases and the J gene lost 0 bases, with 7 bases spanning the gap. The CDR3 runs to 15 residues. The CDR3 here is CASSLDWSSYNEQFF. The CDR3 coding sequence is TGTGCCAGCAGCTTGGACTGGAGCTCCTACAATGAGCAGTTCTTC.

The genes are TRBV6-1 and TRBJ2-2; 7 positions agree with TRBD1. This CDR3 has 18 amino acids. Germline V lookup: CDR1 MNHNS, CDR2 SASEGT. J lost 0 bases, V lost 4 bases, and 11 bases had no gene match. This chain's CDR3 is CASSARTGRRANTGELFF. The CDR3 DNA reads TGTGCCAGCAGTGCCAGGACAGGCCGAAGAGCGAACACCGGGGAGCTGTTTTTT.

J is TRBJ2-2 and V is TRBV28, with TRBD2 matching over 10 bases. The CDR3 runs 17 residues. V shed 8 bases and J 0 bases; nucleotides not matched to a gene: 9. Germline V gene sequence: CDR1 MDHEN, CDR2 SYDVKM. CDR3 nucleotides: TGTGCCAGCCCCGGGACTAGCGTTACCGCGAACACCGGGGAGCTGTTTTTT. This encodes CASPGTSVTANTGELFF.

The chain uses TRBV27 and TRBJ1-6; TRBD1 is a possible D gene (6 bases). The germline V gene has CDR1 MNHEY and CDR2 SMNVEV (reference sequence). CDR3 size: 16 residues. Trimming cost V 0 bases and J 10 bases, with 16 bases left between them. The CDR3 bases are TGTGCCAGCAGTTTATCCAGGGGCAGGCCGGCCTCACCCCTCCACTTT. Amino acid sequence: CASSLSRGRPASPLHF.